This TCR beta chain was recorded in a study of T cell responses to AZD1222 COVID-19 vaccine. V lost 5 bases and J lost 1, with 8 bases in between. This CDR3 comprises 13 residues. The germline V gene has CDR1 SEHNR and CDR2 FQNEAQ (reference sequence). TCRdb keeps only in-frame clones here, not all; method: immunoSEQ multiplex PCR. The sample holds roughly 170,000 clones, 90% to 95% seen once. The chain uses TRBV7-9 and TRBJ1-1; no reliable D call. This receptor was identified in an adult who received the AZD1222 COVID-19 vaccine. The sample consisted of peripheral blood, taken 28 days after the second AZD1222 dose. Here the CDR3 reads CASSPERNTEAFF. For the CDR3, the DNA is TGTGCCAGCAGCCCCGAGAGGAACACTGAAGCTTTCTTT.